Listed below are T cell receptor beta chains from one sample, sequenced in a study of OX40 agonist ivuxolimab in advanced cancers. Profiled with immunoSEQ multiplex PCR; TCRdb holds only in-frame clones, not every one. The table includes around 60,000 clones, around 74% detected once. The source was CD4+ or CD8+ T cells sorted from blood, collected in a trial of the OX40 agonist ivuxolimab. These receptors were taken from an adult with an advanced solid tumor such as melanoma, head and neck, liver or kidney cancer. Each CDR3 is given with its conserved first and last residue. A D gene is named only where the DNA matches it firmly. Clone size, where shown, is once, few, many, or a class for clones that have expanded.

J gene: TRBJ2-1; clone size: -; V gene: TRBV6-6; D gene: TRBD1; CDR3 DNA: TGTGCCAGCAGTGTACAGGGGTTATACAATGAGCAGTTCTTC; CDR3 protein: CASSVQGLYNEQFF
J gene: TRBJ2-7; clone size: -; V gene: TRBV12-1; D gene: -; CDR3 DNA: TGTGCCAGCAGCCTCCCGGGACTTAGCTACGAGCAGTACTTC; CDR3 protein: CASSLPGLSYEQYF
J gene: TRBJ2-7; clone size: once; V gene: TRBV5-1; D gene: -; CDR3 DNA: TGCGCCAGCAGCTTGGGGTCAGGATCATACGAGCAGTACTTC; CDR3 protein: CASSLGSGSYEQYF
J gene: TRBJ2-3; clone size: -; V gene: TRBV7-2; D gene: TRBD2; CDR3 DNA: TGTGCCAGCAGCTTATTAGCGGGGGGGCCGACAGATACGCAGTATTTT; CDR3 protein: CASSLLAGGPTDTQYF
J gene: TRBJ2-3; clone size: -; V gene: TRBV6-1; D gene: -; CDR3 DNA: TGTGCCAGCAGTGATGGAAGGTACACAGATACGCAGTATTTT; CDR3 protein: CASSDGRYTDTQYF
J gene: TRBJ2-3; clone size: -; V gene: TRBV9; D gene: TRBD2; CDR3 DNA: TGTGCCAGCAGCGCAGCGGGGGGGATGCATACGCAGTATTTT; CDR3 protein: CASSAAGGMHTQYF
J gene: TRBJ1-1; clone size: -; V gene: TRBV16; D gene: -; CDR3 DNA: TGTGCCAGCAGCCAAGGCAGGAACACTGAAGCTTTCTTT; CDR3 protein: CASSQGRNTEAFF
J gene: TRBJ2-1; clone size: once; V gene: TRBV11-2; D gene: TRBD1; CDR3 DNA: TGTGCCAGCAGCTTAGGGGACAGGAATTACAATGAGCAGTTCTTC; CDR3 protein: CASSLGDRNYNEQFF
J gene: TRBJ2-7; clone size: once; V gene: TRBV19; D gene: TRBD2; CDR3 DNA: TGTGCCAGTACCTCTCTCGGGACTAGCGGGAGTCGGGGCGAGCAGTACTTC; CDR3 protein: CASTSLGTSGSRGEQYF
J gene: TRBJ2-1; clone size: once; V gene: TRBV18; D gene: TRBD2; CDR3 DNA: TGTGCCAGCTCACCAACTAGCGGGGGGATATACAATGAGCAGTTCTTC; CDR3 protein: CASSPTSGGIYNEQFF
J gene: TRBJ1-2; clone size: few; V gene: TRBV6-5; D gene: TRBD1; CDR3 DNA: TGTGCCAGCGGCCGGACAGGGATTAACTATGGCTACACCTTC; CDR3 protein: CASGRTGINYGYTF
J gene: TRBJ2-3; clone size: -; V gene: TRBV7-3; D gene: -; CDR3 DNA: TGTGCCAGCAGCCAAAGCACAGATACGCAGTATTTT; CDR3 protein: CASSQSTDTQYF
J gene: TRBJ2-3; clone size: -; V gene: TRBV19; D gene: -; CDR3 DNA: TGTGCCAGTACCATGAGGGATAGCAGCCAAGATACGCAGTATTTT; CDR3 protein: CASTMRDSSQDTQYF
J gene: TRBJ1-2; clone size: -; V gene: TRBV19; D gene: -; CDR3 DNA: TGTGCCAGTAGTCAGGAGAAGGTTGGCGGAGGATATGGCTACACCTTC; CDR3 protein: CASSQEKVGGGYGYTF
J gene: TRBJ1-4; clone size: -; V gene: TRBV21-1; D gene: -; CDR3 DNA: TGTGCCAGCAGCAAACGTCGAACCCTACAGGGACCTTATGAAAAACTGTTTTTT; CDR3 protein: CASSKRRTLQGPYEKLFF
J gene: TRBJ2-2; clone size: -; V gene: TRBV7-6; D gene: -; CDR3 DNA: TGTGCCAGCAGCTTATCGGCCCAGAACACCGGGGAGCTGTTTTTT; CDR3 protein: CASSLSAQNTGELFF
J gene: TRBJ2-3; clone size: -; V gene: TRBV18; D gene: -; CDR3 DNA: TGTGCCAGCTCACCGGTCTTGGCAGGGGGCACAGATACGCAGTATTTT; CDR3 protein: CASSPVLAGGTDTQYF
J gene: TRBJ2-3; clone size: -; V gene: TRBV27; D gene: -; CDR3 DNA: TGTGCCAGCAACTACGATAACTGGGGCGGGATGCCAGATACGCAGTATTTT; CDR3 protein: CASNYDNWGGMPDTQYF